This T cell receptor (beta chain) was sequenced in a study of tissue T cells after allogeneic stem cell transplantation. By sample share, this clone is medium-sized (0.01 to 0.1%). The listed genes are named as in mouse. Coverage ceases 1 residue before the CDR3 finishes, and the germline J gene fills in the end. Time point: mouse harvest day 7 after allogeneic transplant. Mouse grafts combined 10^7 T-cell-depleted bone marrow cells with 10^6 splenic CD5+ T cells. Produced via immunoSEQ multiplex PCR; TCRdb's table is partial and in-frame only. There are about 7,800 clones in the sample; under 55% occur only once, and more than 7.5% lies in the top ten. Germline V gene data show CDR1 as LGHNA and CDR2 as YSYQKL. After removal of 0 bases from V and 6 bases from J, the junction contained 5 bases not matched to a gene. The CDR3 runs 15 residues.

The rearrangement links TRBV2 to TRBJ2-7, with TRBD2 identical over 10 bases. The origin of this receptor is a female BALB/c mouse given C57BL/6 T cells with graft-versus-host disease after an allogeneic hematopoietic cell transplant. The source material was gut tissue. This CDR3 reads CASSQEGWGGAEQYF. The covered CDR3 bases are TGTGCCAGCAGCCAAGAGGGCTGGGGGGGCGCTGAACAGTAC.